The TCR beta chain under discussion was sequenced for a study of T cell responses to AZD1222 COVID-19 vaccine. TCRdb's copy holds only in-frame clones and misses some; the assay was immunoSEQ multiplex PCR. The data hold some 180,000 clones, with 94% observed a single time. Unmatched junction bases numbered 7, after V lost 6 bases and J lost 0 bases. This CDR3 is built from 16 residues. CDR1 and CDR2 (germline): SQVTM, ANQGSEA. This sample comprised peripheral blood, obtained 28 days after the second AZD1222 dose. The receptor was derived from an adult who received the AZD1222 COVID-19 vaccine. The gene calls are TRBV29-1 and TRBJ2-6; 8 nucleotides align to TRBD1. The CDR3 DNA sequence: TGCAGCGTAGGGGACAGGCTTCGCTCTGGGGCCAACGTCCTGACTTTC. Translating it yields CSVGDRLRSGANVLTF.